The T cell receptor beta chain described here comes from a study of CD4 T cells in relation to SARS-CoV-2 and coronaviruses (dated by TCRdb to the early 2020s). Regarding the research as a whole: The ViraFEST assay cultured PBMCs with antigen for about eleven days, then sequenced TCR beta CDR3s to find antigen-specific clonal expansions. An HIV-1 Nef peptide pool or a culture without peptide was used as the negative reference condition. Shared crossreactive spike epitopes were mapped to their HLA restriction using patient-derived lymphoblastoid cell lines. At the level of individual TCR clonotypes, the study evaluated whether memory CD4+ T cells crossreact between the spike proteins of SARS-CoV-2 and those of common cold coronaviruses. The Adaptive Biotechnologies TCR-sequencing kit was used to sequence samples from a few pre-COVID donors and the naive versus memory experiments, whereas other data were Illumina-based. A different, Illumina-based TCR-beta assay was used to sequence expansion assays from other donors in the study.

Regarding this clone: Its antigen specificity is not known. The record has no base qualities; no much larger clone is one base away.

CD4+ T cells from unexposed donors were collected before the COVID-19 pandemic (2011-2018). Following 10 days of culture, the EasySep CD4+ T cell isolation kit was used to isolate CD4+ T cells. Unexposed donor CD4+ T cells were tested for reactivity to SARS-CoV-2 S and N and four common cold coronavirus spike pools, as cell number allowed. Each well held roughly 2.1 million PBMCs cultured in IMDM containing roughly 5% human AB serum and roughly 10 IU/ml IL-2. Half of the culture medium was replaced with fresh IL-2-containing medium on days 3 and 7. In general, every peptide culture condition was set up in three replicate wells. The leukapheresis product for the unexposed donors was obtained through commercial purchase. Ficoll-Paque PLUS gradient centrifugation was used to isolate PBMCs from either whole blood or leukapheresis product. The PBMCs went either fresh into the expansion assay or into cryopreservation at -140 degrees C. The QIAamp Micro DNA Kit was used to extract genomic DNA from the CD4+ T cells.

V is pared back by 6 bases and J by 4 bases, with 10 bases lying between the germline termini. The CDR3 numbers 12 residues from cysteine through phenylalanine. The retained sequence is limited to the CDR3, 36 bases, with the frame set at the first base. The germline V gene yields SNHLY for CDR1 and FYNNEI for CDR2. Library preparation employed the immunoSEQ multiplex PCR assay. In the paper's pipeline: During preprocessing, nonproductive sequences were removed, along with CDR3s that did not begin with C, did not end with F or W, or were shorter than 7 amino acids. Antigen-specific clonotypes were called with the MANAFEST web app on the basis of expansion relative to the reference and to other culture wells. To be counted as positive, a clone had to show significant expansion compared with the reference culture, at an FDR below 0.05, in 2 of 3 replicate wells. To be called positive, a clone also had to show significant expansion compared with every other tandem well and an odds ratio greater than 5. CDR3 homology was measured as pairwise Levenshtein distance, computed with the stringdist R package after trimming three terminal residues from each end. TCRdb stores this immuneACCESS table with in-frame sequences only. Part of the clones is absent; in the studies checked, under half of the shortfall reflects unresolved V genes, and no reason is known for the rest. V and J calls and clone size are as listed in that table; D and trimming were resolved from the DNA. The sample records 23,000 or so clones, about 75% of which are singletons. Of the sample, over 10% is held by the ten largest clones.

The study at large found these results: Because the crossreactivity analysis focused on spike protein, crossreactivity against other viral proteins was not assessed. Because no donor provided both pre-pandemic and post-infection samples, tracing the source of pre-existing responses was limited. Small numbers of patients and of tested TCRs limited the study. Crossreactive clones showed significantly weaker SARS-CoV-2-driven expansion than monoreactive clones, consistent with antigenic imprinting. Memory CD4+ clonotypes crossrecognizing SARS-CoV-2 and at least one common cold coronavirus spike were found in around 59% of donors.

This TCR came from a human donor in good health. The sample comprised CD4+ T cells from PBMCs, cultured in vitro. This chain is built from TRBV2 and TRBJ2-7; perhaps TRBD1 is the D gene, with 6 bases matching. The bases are TGTGCCAGCAGGAAAACAGGGTACGAGCAGTACTTC. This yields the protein CASRKTGYEQYF.